Sequencing of this T cell receptor beta chain was carried out in a study of T-cell memory formation after mild COVID-19. Study conclusions and caveats: Clones that contracted clustered mainly in CM and EM if CD4+ and in EMRA if CD8+. Contracting clones, day 15 to 85, had balanced CD4/CD8, and later expanders favored CD4+.

Sample barcodes and UMIs were carried by the TCR alpha and TCR beta cDNA libraries that 5'RACE generated with constant-segment primers. TCRdb reanalysed the 5' RACE reads using MiXCR and keeps one entry per CDR3 protein. This sample has a few hundred thousand distinct CDR3 sequences, with around 21% found just once. Comments on this clonotype: Its antigen is not identified.

This TCR was sampled from an adult woman who had mild COVID-19 (a few samples of this study predate the infection). Cell type and time point are not known. The source material was PBMCs or a T cell subset sorted from them (not recorded which).

The DNA for the CDR3 is TGTGCCAGCAGTTACAGGAGCGAGACCCAGTACTTC. Translating it yields CASSYRSETQYF. The chain joins TRBV6-2 or TRBV6-3 to TRBJ2-5; no reliable D call. Looked up from germline, CDR1 is MNHEY and CDR2 is SVGEGT. The CDR3 length is 12 residues. V was trimmed by 2 bases and J by 5 bases, leaving 6 bases between them.